The rows below give T cell receptor beta chains drawn from one sample of a study of cytomegalovirus exposure and HLA in healthy donors. The table came from immunoSEQ multiplex PCR; TCRdb's copy has only in-frame clones and leaves some out. The sample records fewer than 150,000 clones, 70% to 80% being singletons. The sequenced sample consisted of PBMCs. These TCRs come from a man aged 18 to 30 in good health and CMV-seronegative. The CDR3 runs from the conserved cysteine through the conserved F or W. Fields, in order: D gene, clone size, V gene, J gene, CDR3 protein, CDR3 DNA. D genes are given only for firm matches. Clone size is shown for a subset of rows, as once, few, many or a class of expanded clone.

D gene: TRBD1
clone size: .
V gene: TRBV28
J gene: TRBJ1-4
CDR3 protein: CASSPGGWAEKLFF
CDR3 DNA: TGTGCCAGCAGCCCAGGGGGCTGGGCTGAAAAACTGTTTTTT

D gene: TRBD1
clone size: .
V gene: TRBV18
J gene: TRBJ1-5
CDR3 protein: CASSPLGTGGNNQPQHF
CDR3 DNA: TGTGCCAGCTCACCCCTCGGGACAGGGGGAAACAATCAGCCCCAGCATTTT

D gene: .
clone size: .
V gene: TRBV5-4
J gene: TRBJ2-3
CDR3 protein: CASSLYADTQYF
CDR3 DNA: TGTGCCAGCAGCCTCTATGCAGATACGCAGTATTTT

D gene: TRBD1
clone size: .
V gene: TRBV15
J gene: TRBJ2-3
CDR3 protein: CATSRGTTGGGTDTQYF
CDR3 DNA: TGTGCCACCAGCAGAGGCACGACAGGGGGCGGTACAGATACGCAGTATTTT

D gene: TRBD1
clone size: .
V gene: TRBV29-1
J gene: TRBJ1-2
CDR3 protein: CSVEQQGGFTNYGYTF
CDR3 DNA: TGCAGCGTTGAACAGCAGGGGGGATTTACTAACTATGGCTACACCTTC

D gene: TRBD1
clone size: .
V gene: TRBV27
J gene: TRBJ1-2
CDR3 protein: CASSSGQGGKYGYTF
CDR3 DNA: TGTGCCAGCAGTTCGGGACAGGGGGGCAAGTATGGCTACACCTTC

D gene: TRBD1
clone size: .
V gene: TRBV27
J gene: TRBJ1-5
CDR3 protein: CASSLYGTGGDSNQPQHF
CDR3 DNA: TGTGCCAGCAGTTTATACGGGACAGGGGGTGACAGCAATCAGCCCCAGCATTTT

D gene: TRBD1
clone size: .
V gene: TRBV27
J gene: TRBJ1-4
CDR3 protein: CASKYRGTEKLFF
CDR3 DNA: TGTGCCAGCAAATACAGGGGGACGGAAAAACTGTTTTTT

D gene: .
clone size: .
V gene: TRBV28
J gene: TRBJ2-3
CDR3 protein: CASRPLDRITSTDTQYF
CDR3 DNA: TGTGCCAGCAGACCACTTGACAGAATTACTAGCACAGATACGCAGTATTTT

D gene: TRBD1
clone size: few
V gene: TRBV27
J gene: TRBJ2-7
CDR3 protein: CASSPTGTALDYEQYF
CDR3 DNA: TGTGCCAGCAGTCCTACCGGGACAGCCCTAGACTACGAGCAGTACTTC

D gene: TRBD2
clone size: .
V gene: TRBV10-3
J gene: TRBJ2-2
CDR3 protein: CAITKEREVNTGELFF
CDR3 DNA: TGTGCCATCACAAAGGAGCGGGAAGTGAACACCGGGGAGCTGTTTTTT

D gene: .
clone size: once
V gene: TRBV6-1
J gene: TRBJ2-5
CDR3 protein: CASSRTVTGQETQYF
CDR3 DNA: TGTGCCAGCAGTCGTACCGTAACAGGTCAAGAGACCCAGTACTTC

D gene: .
clone size: few
V gene: TRBV7-3
J gene: TRBJ2-7
CDR3 protein: CASSLTSAYEQYF
CDR3 DNA: TGTGCCAGCAGCTTAACATCAGCCTACGAGCAGTACTTC

D gene: TRBD2
clone size: few
V gene: TRBV27
J gene: TRBJ2-7
CDR3 protein: CASRSTSGSYYEQYF
CDR3 DNA: TGTGCCAGCAGATCTACTAGCGGATCGTACTACGAGCAGTACTTC

D gene: TRBD2
clone size: .
V gene: TRBV9
J gene: TRBJ2-7
CDR3 protein: CASSVSVAGAEQYF
CDR3 DNA: TGTGCCAGCAGCGTATCGGTAGCGGGAGCCGAGCAGTACTTC

D gene: .
clone size: few
V gene: TRBV5-8
J gene: TRBJ2-7
CDR3 protein: CASSLLLYEQYF
CDR3 DNA: TGTGCCAGCAGCTTATTACTCTACGAGCAGTACTTC

D gene: .
clone size: once
V gene: TRBV5-1
J gene: TRBJ2-7
CDR3 protein: CASSFRLGASEQYF
CDR3 DNA: TGCGCCAGCAGCTTTAGACTGGGGGCCAGCGAGCAGTACTTC

D gene: .
clone size: .
V gene: TRBV9
J gene: TRBJ2-2
CDR3 protein: CASSVRGENTGELFF
CDR3 DNA: TGTGCCAGCAGCGTACGGGGAGAGAACACCGGGGAGCTGTTTTTT

D gene: .
clone size: once
V gene: TRBV7-9
J gene: TRBJ2-2
CDR3 protein: CASSLVRETGELFF
CDR3 DNA: TGTGCCAGCAGCTTAGTAAGAGAAACCGGGGAGCTGTTTTTT

D gene: TRBD2
clone size: once
V gene: TRBV19
J gene: TRBJ2-7
CDR3 protein: CASVATGTSAIYEQYF
CDR3 DNA: TGTGCCAGCGTAGCCACCGGGACTAGCGCAATCTACGAGCAGTACTTC

D gene: .
clone size: few
V gene: TRBV29-1
J gene: TRBJ2-3
CDR3 protein: CSVAPDGTDTQYF
CDR3 DNA: TGCAGCGTTGCGCCAGACGGGACAGATACGCAGTATTTT

D gene: .
clone size: .
V gene: TRBV4-1
J gene: TRBJ2-2
CDR3 protein: CASSQEGGTSTGELFF
CDR3 DNA: TGCGCCAGCAGCCAAGAAGGCGGAACGTCCACCGGGGAGCTGTTTTTT

D gene: TRBD2
clone size: .
V gene: TRBV10-3
J gene: TRBJ2-7
CDR3 protein: CAIRRAGAGSYEQYF
CDR3 DNA: TGTGCCATCAGGAGAGCGGGGGCCGGCTCCTACGAGCAGTACTTC

D gene: TRBD1
clone size: .
V gene: TRBV18
J gene: TRBJ1-2
CDR3 protein: CASSPRDSLYGYTF
CDR3 DNA: TGTGCCAGCTCACCACGGGACAGCCTTTATGGCTACACCTTC

D gene: TRBD2
clone size: once
V gene: TRBV2
J gene: TRBJ2-5
CDR3 protein: CASRGGSGAETQYF
CDR3 DNA: TGTGCCAGCAGGGGGGGTAGCGGGGCGGAGACCCAGTACTTC

D gene: TRBD2
clone size: .
V gene: TRBV29-1
J gene: TRBJ2-7
CDR3 protein: CSVDGGEAYEQYF
CDR3 DNA: TGCAGCGTTGACGGGGGGGAAGCCTACGAGCAGTACTTC

D gene: TRBD2
clone size: once
V gene: TRBV7-2
J gene: TRBJ2-1
CDR3 protein: CASSPWTSAYNEQFF
CDR3 DNA: TGTGCCAGCAGCCCCTGGACTAGTGCTTACAATGAGCAGTTCTTC

D gene: TRBD2
clone size: .
V gene: TRBV7-6
J gene: TRBJ2-7
CDR3 protein: CASSSPGLAIAEQYF
CDR3 DNA: TGTGCCAGCAGCTCACCGGGACTAGCAATCGCCGAGCAGTACTTC

D gene: .
clone size: once
V gene: TRBV27
J gene: TRBJ2-7
CDR3 protein: CASSSIVSYEQYF
CDR3 DNA: TGTGCCAGCAGTTCCATAGTCTCCTACGAGCAGTACTTC

D gene: TRBD1
clone size: .
V gene: TRBV5-6
J gene: TRBJ2-3
CDR3 protein: CASSLQGAQTDTQYF
CDR3 DNA: TGTGCCAGCAGCTTGCAGGGGGCGCAGACAGATACGCAGTATTTT

D gene: .
clone size: .
V gene: TRBV15
J gene: TRBJ1-2
CDR3 protein: CATSRVEGNYTF
CDR3 DNA: TGTGCCACCAGCAGAGTTGAGGGTAACTACACCTTC

D gene: .
clone size: .
V gene: TRBV30
J gene: TRBJ2-1
CDR3 protein: CAWSASAASYNEQFF
CDR3 DNA: TGTGCCTGGAGTGCATCAGCGGCCTCCTACAATGAGCAGTTCTTC

D gene: .
clone size: .
V gene: TRBV7-2
J gene: TRBJ1-2
CDR3 protein: CASSLVGGQADGYTF
CDR3 DNA: TGTGCCAGCAGCTTAGTTGGGGGCCAAGCGGATGGCTACACCTTC

D gene: TRBD1
clone size: .
V gene: TRBV5-1
J gene: TRBJ2-1
CDR3 protein: CASSLVLQGDEQFF
CDR3 DNA: TGCGCCAGCAGCTTGGTGCTTCAGGGGGATGAGCAGTTCTTC

D gene: .
clone size: .
V gene: TRBV10-2
J gene: TRBJ2-5
CDR3 protein: CASSTMIQETQYF
CDR3 DNA: TGCGCCAGCAGTACTATGATACAAGAGACCCAGTACTTC

D gene: TRBD1
clone size: once
V gene: TRBV29-1
J gene: TRBJ2-7
CDR3 protein: CSATGALTGNEQYF
CDR3 DNA: TGCAGCGCTACTGGGGCCCTGACAGGGAACGAGCAGTACTTC

D gene: .
clone size: .
V gene: TRBV7-2
J gene: TRBJ2-7
CDR3 protein: CASSLASEYEQYF
CDR3 DNA: TGTGCCAGCAGCTTAGCTAGCGAGTACGAGCAGTACTTC

D gene: .
clone size: .
V gene: TRBV11-2
J gene: TRBJ2-1
CDR3 protein: CASTQVSGGGGNEQFF
CDR3 DNA: TGTGCCAGCACCCAGGTTAGCGGAGGGGGGGGCAATGAGCAGTTCTTC

D gene: TRBD2
clone size: .
V gene: TRBV11-2
J gene: TRBJ2-7
CDR3 protein: CASSIRTREAYEQYF
CDR3 DNA: TGTGCCAGCAGCATTCGGACTAGGGAGGCCTACGAGCAGTACTTC

D gene: TRBD2
clone size: .
V gene: TRBV18
J gene: TRBJ2-1
CDR3 protein: CASSASRGSSYNEQFF
CDR3 DNA: TGTGCCAGCTCAGCCTCGCGGGGGAGCTCCTACAATGAGCAGTTCTTC

D gene: .
clone size: .
V gene: TRBV7-2
J gene: TRBJ1-2
CDR3 protein: CASSSPPYYGYTF
CDR3 DNA: TGTGCCAGCAGCTCCCCCCCGTACTATGGCTACACCTTC

D gene: TRBD2
clone size: few
V gene: TRBV4-1
J gene: TRBJ2-2
CDR3 protein: CASSQERRGAVLGELFF
CDR3 DNA: TGCGCCAGCAGCCAAGAACGGCGGGGGGCAGTGTTGGGGGAGCTGTTTTTT

D gene: .
clone size: few
V gene: TRBV13
J gene: TRBJ1-4
CDR3 protein: CASSPSFATNEKLFF
CDR3 DNA: TGTGCCAGCAGCCCCTCTTTTGCAACTAATGAAAAACTGTTTTTT

D gene: .
clone size: few
V gene: TRBV11-2
J gene: TRBJ1-2
CDR3 protein: CASSFNPSRDRPYGYTF
CDR3 DNA: TGTGCCAGCAGCTTTAATCCCAGCCGAGACAGACCATATGGCTACACCTTC

D gene: TRBD1
clone size: .
V gene: TRBV28
J gene: TRBJ1-4
CDR3 protein: CASSLLAAGGGEKLFF
CDR3 DNA: TGTGCCAGCAGTTTACTGGCGGCAGGGGGCGGTGAAAAACTGTTTTTT

D gene: .
clone size: .
V gene: TRBV10-3
J gene: TRBJ1-1
CDR3 protein: CAISKEENTEAFF
CDR3 DNA: TGTGCCATCTCTAAAGAGGAGAACACTGAAGCTTTCTTT

D gene: .
clone size: .
V gene: TRBV10-1
J gene: TRBJ1-5
CDR3 protein: CASMGHQNNQPQHF
CDR3 DNA: TGCGCCAGCATGGGACACCAAAACAATCAGCCCCAGCATTTT

D gene: .
clone size: once
V gene: TRBV5-8
J gene: TRBJ1-2
CDR3 protein: CASSPQGFYGYTF
CDR3 DNA: TGTGCCAGCAGCCCCCAGGGTTTCTATGGCTACACCTTC

D gene: .
clone size: .
V gene: TRBV5-1
J gene: TRBJ2-7
CDR3 protein: CASSLAGITYEQYF
CDR3 DNA: TGCGCCAGCAGCTTGGCAGGGATTACCTACGAGCAGTACTTC

D gene: .
clone size: .
V gene: TRBV7-2
J gene: TRBJ1-4
CDR3 protein: CASSLSRGGEKLFF
CDR3 DNA: TGTGCCAGCAGCTTATCCAGGGGCGGCGAAAAACTGTTTTTT

D gene: .
clone size: .
V gene: TRBV5-6
J gene: TRBJ1-2
CDR3 protein: CASSLVRERGYTF
CDR3 DNA: TGTGCCAGCAGCTTGGTTAGGGAGCGTGGCTACACCTTC

D gene: .
clone size: .
V gene: TRBV11-3
J gene: TRBJ2-1
CDR3 protein: CASSLGRANNEQFF
CDR3 DNA: TGTGCCAGCAGCTTAGGCAGGGCTAACAATGAGCAGTTCTTC

D gene: .
clone size: .
V gene: TRBV11-3
J gene: TRBJ2-3
CDR3 protein: CASSLDPGTDTQYF
CDR3 DNA: TGTGCCAGCAGCTTAGATCCAGGCACAGATACGCAGTATTTT

D gene: TRBD2
clone size: .
V gene: TRBV7-9
J gene: TRBJ2-5
CDR3 protein: CASSVGTTRGETQYF
CDR3 DNA: TGTGCCAGCAGCGTCGGGACTACCCGGGGAGAGACCCAGTACTTC

D gene: .
clone size: .
V gene: TRBV18
J gene: TRBJ2-7
CDR3 protein: CASSPQRRHHEQYF
CDR3 DNA: TGTGCCAGCTCACCACAGCGGCGCCACCACGAGCAGTACTTC

D gene: .
clone size: few
V gene: TRBV19
J gene: TRBJ1-4
CDR3 protein: CASSPTGINEKLFF
CDR3 DNA: TGTGCCAGTAGTCCGACAGGAATCAATGAAAAACTGTTTTTT

D gene: .
clone size: .
V gene: TRBV28
J gene: TRBJ1-4
CDR3 protein: CASKVGARNEKLFF
CDR3 DNA: TGTGCCAGCAAGGTAGGGGCACGCAATGAAAAACTGTTTTTT

D gene: TRBD2
clone size: few
V gene: TRBV12-5
J gene: TRBJ2-1
CDR3 protein: CASGLVLAGGLYEQFF
CDR3 DNA: TGTGCTAGTGGTTTGGTACTAGCGGGGGGGCTTTATGAGCAGTTCTTC

D gene: TRBD1
clone size: .
V gene: TRBV9
J gene: TRBJ2-7
CDR3 protein: CASSDPGQGISPHYEQYF
CDR3 DNA: TGTGCCAGCAGCGATCCGGGACAGGGAATCTCGCCCCACTACGAGCAGTACTTC

D gene: TRBD1
clone size: .
V gene: TRBV25-1
J gene: TRBJ1-1
CDR3 protein: CASREPGQGEITEAFF
CDR3 DNA: TGTGCCAGCAGGGAGCCGGGACAGGGGGAGATCACTGAAGCTTTCTTT